This TCR beta chain was recovered during a study of T-cell memory formation after mild COVID-19. Study-wide points: Clones contracting over day 15 to 85 were CD4/CD8 balanced, with later expanders leaning CD4+.

A note on this clonotype: Its antigen remains unidentified.

One entry per CDR3 protein, called by TCRdb with MiXCR from the 5' RACE reads. The sample records almost 550,000 distinct CDR3 sequences, approximately 20% being singletons. The CDR3 runs 15 residues. Germline values: CDR1 SQVTM, CDR2 ANQGSEA. With V trimmed by 4 bases and J by 0 bases, 6 bases remained unmatched. Input material: PBMCs or a T cell subset sorted from them (not recorded which). V usage is TRBV29-1 and J usage is TRBJ2-1, with 7 nucleotides matching TRBD1. This TCR was recovered from an adult woman who had mild COVID-19 (a few samples of this study predate the infection). Cell type and time point are not known. The CDR3 loop is CSVVEGASSYNEQFF. DNA of the CDR3: TGCAGCGTTGTAGAGGGGGCAAGCTCCTACAATGAGCAGTTCTTC.